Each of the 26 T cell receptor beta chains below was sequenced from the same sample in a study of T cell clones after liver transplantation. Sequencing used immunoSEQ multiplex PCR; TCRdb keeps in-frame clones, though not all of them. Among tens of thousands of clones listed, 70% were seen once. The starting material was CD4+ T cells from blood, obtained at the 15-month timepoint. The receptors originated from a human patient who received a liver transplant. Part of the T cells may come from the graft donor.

CDR3 residues: CASSRRTSGDRTDTQYF. As DNA, the CDR3 is TGTGCCAGCAGCAGACGGACTAGCGGGGACCGCACAGATACGCAGTATTTT. The rearrangement links TRBV7-2 to TRBJ2-3; TRBD2 matches at 12 bases. CDR3 size: 17 residues. Germline V lookup: CDR1 SGHTA, CDR2 FQGNSA. J lost 1 base, V lost 5 bases, and 7 bases had no gene match.

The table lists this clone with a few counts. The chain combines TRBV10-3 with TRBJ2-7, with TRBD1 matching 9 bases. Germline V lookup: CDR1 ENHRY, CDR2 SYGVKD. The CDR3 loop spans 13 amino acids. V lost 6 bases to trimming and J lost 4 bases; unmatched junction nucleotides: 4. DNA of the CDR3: TGTGCCATCAGGACAGGGGGGGGATACGAGCAGTACTTC. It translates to CAIRTGGGYEQYF.

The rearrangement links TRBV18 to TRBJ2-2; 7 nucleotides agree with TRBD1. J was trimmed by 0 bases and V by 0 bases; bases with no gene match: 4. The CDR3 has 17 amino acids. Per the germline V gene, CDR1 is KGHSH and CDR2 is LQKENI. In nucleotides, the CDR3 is TGTGCCAGCTCACCACCGGACAGGCCTGCGAACACCGGGGAGCTGTTTTTT. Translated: CASSPPDRPANTGELFF.

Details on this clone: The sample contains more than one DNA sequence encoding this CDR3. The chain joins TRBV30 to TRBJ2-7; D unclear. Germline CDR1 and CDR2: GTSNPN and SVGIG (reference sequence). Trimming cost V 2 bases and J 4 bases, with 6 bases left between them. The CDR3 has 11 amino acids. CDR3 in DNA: TGTGCCTGGAGTTCCCGATACGAGCAGTACTTC. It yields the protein CAWSSRYEQYF.

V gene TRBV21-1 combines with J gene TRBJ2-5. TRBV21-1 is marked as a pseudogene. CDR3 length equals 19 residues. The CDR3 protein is CASSKQQAGPTKRQETQYF. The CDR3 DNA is TGTGCCAGCAGCAAACAGCAGGCCGGACCAACAAAACGGCAAGAGACCCAGTACTTC.

CDR3 in amino acids: CASTFGLGATYEQYF. The CDR3 DNA is TGTGCCAGCACCTTCGGTCTGGGGGCAACCTACGAGCAGTACTTC. The chain combines TRBV9 with TRBJ2-7, with D perhaps matching TRBD1 (6 bases). This CDR3 has 15 residues. V was pared by 6 bases and J by 2 bases, with 18 bases between. Germline CDR1 is SGDLS and CDR2 is YYNGEE.

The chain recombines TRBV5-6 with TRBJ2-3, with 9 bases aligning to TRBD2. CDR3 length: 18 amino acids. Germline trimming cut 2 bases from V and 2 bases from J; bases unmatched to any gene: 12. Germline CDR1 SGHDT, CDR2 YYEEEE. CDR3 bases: TGTGCCAGCAGCTTCACTAGCGGGTTCCTATTGAACACAGATACGCAGTATTTT. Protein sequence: CASSFTSGFLLNTDTQYF.

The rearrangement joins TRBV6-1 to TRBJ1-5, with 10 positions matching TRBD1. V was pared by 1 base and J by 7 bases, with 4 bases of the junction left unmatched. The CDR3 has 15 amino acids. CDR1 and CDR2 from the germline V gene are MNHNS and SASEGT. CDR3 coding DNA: TGTGCCAGCAGTGAAGGACAGGGGGCTGGGCAGCCCCAGCATTTT. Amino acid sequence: CASSEGQGAGQPQHF.

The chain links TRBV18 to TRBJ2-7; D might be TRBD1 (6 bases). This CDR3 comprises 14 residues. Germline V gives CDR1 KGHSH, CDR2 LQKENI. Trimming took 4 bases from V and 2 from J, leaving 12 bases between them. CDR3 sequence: CASSQITGTYEQYF. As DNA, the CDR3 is TGTGCCAGCTCACAAATCACAGGGACCTACGAGCAGTACTTC. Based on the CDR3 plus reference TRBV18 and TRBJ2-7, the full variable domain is NAGVMQNPRHLVRRRGQEARLRCSPMKGHSHVYWYRQLPEEGLKFMVYLQKENIIDESGMPKERFSAEFPKEGPSILRIQQVVRGDSAAYFCASSQITGTYEQYFGPGTRLTVT.

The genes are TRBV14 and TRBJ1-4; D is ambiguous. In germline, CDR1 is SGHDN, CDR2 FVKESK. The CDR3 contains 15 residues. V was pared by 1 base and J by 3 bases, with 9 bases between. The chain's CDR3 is CASSQGVLANEKLFF. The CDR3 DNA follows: TGTGCCAGCAGCCAAGGGGTCTTGGCTAATGAAAAACTGTTTTTT. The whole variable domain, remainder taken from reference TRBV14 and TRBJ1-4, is EAGVTQFPSHSVIEKGQTVTLRCDPISGHDNLYWYRRVMGKEIKFLLHFVKESKQDESGMPNNRFLAERTGGTYSTLKVQPAELEDSGVYFCASSQGVLANEKLFFGSGTQLSVL.

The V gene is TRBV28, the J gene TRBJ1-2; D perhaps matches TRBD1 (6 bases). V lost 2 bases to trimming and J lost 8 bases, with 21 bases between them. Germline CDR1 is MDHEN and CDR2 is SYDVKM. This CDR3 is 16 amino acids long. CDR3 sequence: CASSLTGVQGGRGYTF. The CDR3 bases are TGTGCCAGCAGTTTAACGGGGGTACAGGGTGGAAGGGGCTACACCTTC.

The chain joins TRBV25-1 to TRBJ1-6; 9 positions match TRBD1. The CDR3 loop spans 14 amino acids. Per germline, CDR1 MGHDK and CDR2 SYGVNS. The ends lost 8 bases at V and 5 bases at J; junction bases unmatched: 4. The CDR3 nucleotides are TGTGCCAGCGGGGGACAGGGCAATAATTCACCCCTCCACTTT. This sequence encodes CASGGQGNNSPLHF.

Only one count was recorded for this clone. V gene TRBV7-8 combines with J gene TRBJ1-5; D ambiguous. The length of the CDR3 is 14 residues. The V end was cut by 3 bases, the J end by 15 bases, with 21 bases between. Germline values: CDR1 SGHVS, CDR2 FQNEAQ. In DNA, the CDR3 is TGTGCCAGCAGCTTGGAAGAAGGGCTACTCTTACGGCATTTT. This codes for CASSLEEGLLLRHF.

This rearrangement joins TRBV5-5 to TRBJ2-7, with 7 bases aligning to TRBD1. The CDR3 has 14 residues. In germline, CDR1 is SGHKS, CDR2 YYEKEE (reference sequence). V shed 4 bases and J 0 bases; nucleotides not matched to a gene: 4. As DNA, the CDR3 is TGTGCCAGCAGCCGGGACAGAAGCTCCTACGAGCAGTACGTC. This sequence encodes CASSRDRSSYEQYV.

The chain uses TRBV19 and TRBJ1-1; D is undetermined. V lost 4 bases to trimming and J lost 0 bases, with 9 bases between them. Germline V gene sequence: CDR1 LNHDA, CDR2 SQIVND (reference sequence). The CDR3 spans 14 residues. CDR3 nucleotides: TGTGCCAGTAGTAAAGGAGAAATGAACACTGAAGCTTTCTTT. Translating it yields CASSKGEMNTEAFF.

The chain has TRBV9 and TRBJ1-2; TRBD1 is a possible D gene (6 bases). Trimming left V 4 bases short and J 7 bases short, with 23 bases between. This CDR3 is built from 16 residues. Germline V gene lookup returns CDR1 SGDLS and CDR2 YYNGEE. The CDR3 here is CASSFQPRWGGCGYTF. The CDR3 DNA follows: TGTGCCAGCAGCTTTCAACCCCGGTGGGGGGGCTGTGGCTACACCTTC.

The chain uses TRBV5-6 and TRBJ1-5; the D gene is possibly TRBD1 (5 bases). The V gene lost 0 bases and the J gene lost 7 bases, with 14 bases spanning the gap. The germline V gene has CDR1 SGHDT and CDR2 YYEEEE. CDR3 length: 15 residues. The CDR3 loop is CASSLGDGGSQPQHF. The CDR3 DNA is TGTGCCAGCAGCTTGGGCGACGGGGGAAGCCAGCCCCAGCATTTT.

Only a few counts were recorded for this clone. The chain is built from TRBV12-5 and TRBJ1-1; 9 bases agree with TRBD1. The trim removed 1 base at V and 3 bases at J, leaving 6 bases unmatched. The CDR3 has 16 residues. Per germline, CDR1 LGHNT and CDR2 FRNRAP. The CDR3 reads CASGLATGTGHTEAFF. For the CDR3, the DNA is TGTGCTAGTGGTTTGGCAACCGGGACAGGGCACACTGAAGCTTTCTTT.

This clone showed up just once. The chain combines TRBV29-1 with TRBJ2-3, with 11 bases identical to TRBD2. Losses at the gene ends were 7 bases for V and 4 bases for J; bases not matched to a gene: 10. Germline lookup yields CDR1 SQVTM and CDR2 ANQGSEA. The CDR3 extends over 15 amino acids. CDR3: CSGSGVAGGADTQYF. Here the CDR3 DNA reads TGCAGCGGGTCCGGGGTAGCGGGGGGGGCAGATACGCAGTATTTT.

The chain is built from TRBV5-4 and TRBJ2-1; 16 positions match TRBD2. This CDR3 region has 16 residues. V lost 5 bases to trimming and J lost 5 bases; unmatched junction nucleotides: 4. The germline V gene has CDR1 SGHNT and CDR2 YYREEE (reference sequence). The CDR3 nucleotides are TGTGCCAGCAGGGGGACTAGCGGGAGGGTGAACAATGAGCAGTTCTTC. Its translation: CASRGTSGRVNNEQFF.

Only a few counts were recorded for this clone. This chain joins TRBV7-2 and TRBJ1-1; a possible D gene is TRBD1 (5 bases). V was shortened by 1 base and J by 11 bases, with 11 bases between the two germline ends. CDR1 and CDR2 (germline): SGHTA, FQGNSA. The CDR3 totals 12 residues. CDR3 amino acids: CASSLEISGAFF. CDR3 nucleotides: TGTGCCAGCAGCTTAGAGATCTCAGGGGCTTTCTTT.

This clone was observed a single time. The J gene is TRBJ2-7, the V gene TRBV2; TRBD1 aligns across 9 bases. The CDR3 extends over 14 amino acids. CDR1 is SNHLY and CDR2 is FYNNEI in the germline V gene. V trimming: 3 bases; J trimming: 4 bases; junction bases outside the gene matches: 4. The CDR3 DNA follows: TGTGCCAGCAGTGACGGGACAGGGTCGTACGAGCAGTACTTC. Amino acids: CASSDGTGSYEQYF.

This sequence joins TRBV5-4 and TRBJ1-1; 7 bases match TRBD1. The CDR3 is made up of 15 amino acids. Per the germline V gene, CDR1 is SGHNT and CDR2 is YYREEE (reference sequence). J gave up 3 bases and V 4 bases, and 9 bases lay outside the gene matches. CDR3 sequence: CASSPLQGVHTEAFF. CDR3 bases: TGTGCCAGCAGCCCTCTCCAGGGGGTGCACACTGAAGCTTTCTTT.

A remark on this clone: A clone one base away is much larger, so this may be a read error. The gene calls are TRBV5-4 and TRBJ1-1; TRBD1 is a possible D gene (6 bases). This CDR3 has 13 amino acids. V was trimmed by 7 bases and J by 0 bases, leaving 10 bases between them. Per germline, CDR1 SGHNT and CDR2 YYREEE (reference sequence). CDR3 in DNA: TGTGCCAGCGGGGGACAAATGAACACTGAAGCTTTCTTT. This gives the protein CASGGQMNTEAFF.

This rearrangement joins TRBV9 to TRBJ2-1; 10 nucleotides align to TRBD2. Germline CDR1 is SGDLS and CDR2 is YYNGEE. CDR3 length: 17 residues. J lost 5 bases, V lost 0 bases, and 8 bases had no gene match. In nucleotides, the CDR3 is TGTGCCAGCAGCGTAGGAACTAGCGGGAAAAAAGACAATGAGCAGTTCTTC. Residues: CASSVGTSGKKDNEQFF.

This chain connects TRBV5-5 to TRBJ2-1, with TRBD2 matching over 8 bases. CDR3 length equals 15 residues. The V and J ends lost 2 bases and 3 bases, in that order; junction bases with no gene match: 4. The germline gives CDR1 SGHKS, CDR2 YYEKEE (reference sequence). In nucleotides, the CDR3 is TGTGCCAGCAGCTTTGGGCTAGCGGGCTACAATGAGCAGTTCTTC. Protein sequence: CASSFGLAGYNEQFF.